This entry concerns a single T cell receptor beta chain. The record originates from a study of blood T cell repertoires in COVID-19. Study overall: Collection of acute and convalescent COVID-19 samples took place in the United States, Italy and Spain.

In the authors' workflow: Scientists estimated how many nucleated cells there were by amplifying reference gene primers. The table came from immunoSEQ multiplex PCR; TCRdb's copy has only in-frame clones and leaves some out. D and trimming were read from the DNA, whereas the V and J calls and clone size are those reported in that table. The profile covers 75,000 to 80,000 clones, with around 80% appearing a single time and more than 15% taken by the ten largest. Trimming took 4 bases from V and 1 from J, leaving 10 bases between them. Per the germline V gene, CDR1 is KGHDR and CDR2 is SFDVKD. The CDR3 has 16 amino acids.

The chain employs TRBV24-1 and TRBJ2-6; maybe TRBD2 (5 bases). This clonotype originated in an older woman with acute or convalescent COVID-19. The specimen was peripheral blood. The CDR3 bases are TGTGCCACCAGTGACCAAACTAGATCTGGGGCCAACGTCCTGACTTTC. It translates to CATSDQTRSGANVLTF.